What follows are 26 T cell receptor beta chains derived from one specimen sequenced in a study of blood T cells in healthy people across ages (dated by TCRdb to about 2015). To prepare the library, 5' RACE was applied. The listed sequencing device is Illumina HiSeq 2500. A second PCR of roughly 6 to 11 cycles was run with a J-beta primer mix and a sample-barcoded 5' primer. The raw public reads went through TCRdb reprocessing: fastp at Q25, MiXCR clone calling, in-frame beta chains kept. Under each unique CDR3 protein, matching rows form one entry showing the most common genes and DNA. Within this sample are 790,000 or so distinct CDR3 sequences, with 46% of them counted one time only. The ten largest clones take up 18% of the sample. The sample consisted of blood. Receptors were obtained from a man aged 80 or over in good health.

The chain couples TRBV5-1 to TRBJ2-1; 8 bases fit TRBD2. Germline V lookup: CDR1 SGHRS, CDR2 YFSETQ. The length of the CDR3 is 16 residues. V shed 6 bases and J 7 bases; nucleotides not matched to a gene: 15. CDR3 amino acids: CASTSAGGILRNEQFF. In DNA, the CDR3 is TGCGCCAGCACGTCGGCGGGAGGAATTCTGAGGAATGAGCAGTTCTTC.

This clonotype turned up a few times. CDR3: CASSLGLAASETQYF. CDR3 DNA: TGTGCCAGCAGCTTAGGACTAGCGGCGTCGGAGACCCAGTACTTC. The chain is built from TRBV7-2 and TRBJ2-5; the match to TRBD2 covers 9 bases. The CDR3 contains 15 residues. CDR1 is SGHTA, CDR2 FQGNSA, per germline. V was clipped by 1 base and J by 5 bases; unmatched bases: 5. The variable domain in full, completed from reference TRBV7-2 and TRBJ2-5, reads GAGVSQSPSNKVTEKGKDVELRCDPISGHTALYWYRQSLGQGLEFLIYFQGNSAPDKSGLPSDRFSAERTGGSVSTLTIQRTQQEDSAVYLCASSLGLAASETQYFGPGTRLLVL.

A single count supports this clonotype. V is TRBV9 and J is TRBJ2-7; D is undetermined. Germline V gene sequence: CDR1 SGDLS, CDR2 YYNGEE. The CDR3 has 15 amino acids. Trimming removed 0 bases from V and 6 bases from J, with 16 bases in between. The CDR3 DNA reads as TGTGCCAGCAGCGTAGTTGTAGTAGTAAGGCCCGAGCAGTACTTC. Protein sequence: CASSVVVVVRPEQYF.

This chain connects TRBV7-9 to TRBJ1-2; possibly TRBD1 for D (5 bases). The CDR3 extends over 14 amino acids. Germline V gives CDR1 SEHNR, CDR2 FQNEAQ (reference sequence). Trimming pared 5 bases from V and 4 bases from J, leaving 14 bases between. CDR3: CASSPRGDPYGYTF. CDR3 in DNA: TGTGCCAGCAGCCCACGGGGGGACCCCTATGGCTACACCTTC.

This clonotype was observed a single time. The chain is built from TRBV4-1 and TRBJ2-3, with 7 bases identical to TRBD2. Germline V gene data show CDR1 as MGHRA and CDR2 as YSYEKL. Germline trimming cut 2 bases from V and 6 bases from J; bases unmatched to any gene: 11. This CDR3 is built from 16 residues. Here the CDR3 reads CASSQREVSGADTQYF. The CDR3, as DNA: TGCGCCAGCAGCCAACGGGAGGTTAGCGGCGCGGATACGCAGTATTTT.

This chain connects TRBV6-6 to TRBJ2-1; D gene unclear. Gene TRBJ2-7 matches the end of the DNA better, so the J call may be wrong. The length of the CDR3 is 15 residues. Germline V gene data show CDR1 as MNHNY and CDR2 as SVGAGI (reference sequence). The CDR3 nucleotides are TGTGCCAGCAGTCGACCGCTAAGCTCCTACAATGAGCAGTACTTC. The encoded protein is CASSRPLSSYNEQYF.

Many counts were recorded for this clonotype. This sequence joins TRBV7-2 and TRBJ2-1; TRBD1 aligns across 12 bases. There are 15 residues in the CDR3. Germline V gene data show CDR1 as SGHTA and CDR2 as FQGNSA. V was clipped by 1 base and J by 9 bases; unmatched bases: 4. CDR3 amino acids: CASSLVGTGGGEQFF. CDR3 DNA sequence: TGTGCCAGCAGCTTAGTAGGGACAGGGGGCGGTGAGCAGTTCTTC. The full variable domain, completed using reference TRBV7-2 and TRBJ2-1, is GAGVSQSPSNKVTEKGKDVELRCDPISGHTALYWYRQSLGQGLEFLIYFQGNSAPDKSGLPSDRFSAERTGGSVSTLTIQRTQQEDSAVYLCASSLVGTGGGEQFFGPGTRLTVL.

The V gene is TRBV27, the J gene TRBJ2-5, with 9 positions matching TRBD2. The J call may be incorrect, as the DNA end agrees better with TRBJ2-7. Germline values: CDR1 MNHEY, CDR2 SMNVEV (reference sequence). CDR3 length: 15 amino acids. The CDR3 DNA is TGTGCCAGCAGTCCCCTAGCGGGGTATCGGTACGAGCAGTACTTC. Encoded protein: CASSPLAGYRYEQYF.

This clonotype was recorded at least ten times. The chain links TRBV14 to TRBJ2-5, with D uncertain. The V end was cut by 0 bases, the J end by 1 base, with 6 bases between. Germline-derived CDR1 and CDR2 are SGHDN and FVKESK. The CDR3 runs to 14 residues. The CDR3 spells CASSQDLAQETQYF. CDR3 bases: TGTGCCAGCAGCCAAGATTTAGCCCAAGAGACCCAGTACTTC.

This clonotype showed up just a few times. The chain carries TRBV7-2 and TRBJ2-5; 8 bases are shared with TRBD2. The CDR3 totals 14 residues. With V trimmed by 2 bases and J by 11 bases, 10 bases remained unmatched. Germline CDR1 reads SGHTA; CDR2 reads FQGNSA. The DNA of the CDR3 is TGTGCCAGCAGCTTAAAGCGGGAGTCTGGAGAGCAGTACTTC. Translated: CASSLKRESGEQYF.

The chain employs TRBV20-1 and TRBJ1-5, with 10 nucleotides matching TRBD1. This CDR3 is built from 16 residues. Trimming took 6 bases from V and 3 from J; bases not matched to a gene: 11. Germline V gene sequence: CDR1 DFQATT, CDR2 SNEGSKA (reference sequence). In nucleotides, the CDR3 is TGCAGTGCAGCCCCAGCCGGGACAGGGGCCAATCAGCCCCAGCATTTT. This translates into CSAAPAGTGANQPQHF.

Only one count was recorded for this clonotype. The V call is TRBV5-8, the J call TRBJ1-6; D perhaps matches TRBD1 (5 bases). Germline V lookup: CDR1 SGHTS, CDR2 YDEGEE. The V and J ends lost 4 bases and 10 bases respectively, with 15 bases between them. The CDR3 loop spans 14 amino acids. The CDR3 here is CASSHPGGPSPLHF. In nucleotides, the CDR3 is TGTGCCAGCAGCCACCCTGGGGGTCCCTCACCCCTCCACTTT.

This clonotype has more than one count but fewer than ten. This chain links TRBV7-2 with TRBJ2-1; 8 nucleotides agree with TRBD1. Germline assignment: CDR1 SGHTA and CDR2 FQGNSA. V lost 0 bases to trimming and J lost 9 bases; unmatched junction nucleotides: 4. The CDR3 length is 14 residues. CDR3 sequence (DNA): TGTGCCAGCAGCTTAGCAGGACAGGGCCGTGAGCAGTTCTTC. It translates to CASSLAGQGREQFF.

The rearrangement uses TRBV6-6 and TRBJ1-2, with 7 bases lining up with TRBD1. This CDR3 is 16 amino acids long. Germline V lookup: CDR1 MNHNY, CDR2 SVGAGI (reference sequence). V was pared by 4 bases and J by 5 bases, with 13 bases of the junction left unmatched. CDR3 nucleotides: TGTGCCAGCAGTTCCCCCCAACAGGGGATAGGGTATGGCTACACCTTC. Residues: CASSSPQQGIGYGYTF.

The chain is built from TRBV5-1 and TRBJ1-4; 7 bases map to TRBD1. This CDR3 has 16 residues. Germline-derived CDR1 and CDR2 are SGHRS and YFSETQ. The V gene end was trimmed by 8 bases and the J gene end by 6 bases; junction bases not matched to a gene: 16. The CDR3 DNA sequence: TGCGCCAGTAGCAGGGGACAGTTCTCAACGGATGAAAAACTGTTTTTT. Its translation is CASSRGQFSTDEKLFF.

The V call is TRBV7-2, the J call TRBJ2-7; 9 bases map to TRBD2. Germline CDR1 SGHTA, CDR2 FQGNSA. V shed 5 bases and J 3 bases; nucleotides not matched to a gene: 5. CDR3 length: 14 amino acids. CDR3 nucleotide sequence: TGTGCCAGCAGCCTACATAGCGGGAGCTACGAGCAGTACTTC. Residues: CASSLHSGSYEQYF.

This clonotype was detected many times. The rearrangement uses TRBV6-1 and TRBJ1-2, with D possibly being TRBD1 (5 bases). Trimming removed 6 bases from V and 2 bases from J, with 10 bases in between. There are 13 residues in the CDR3. The germline V gene encodes CDR1 MNHNS and CDR2 SASEGT. CDR3 sequence reads: CASSVGLNYGYTF. The CDR3 nucleotides read TGTGCCAGCAGCGTGGGACTAAACTATGGCTACACCTTC.

This clonotype has a handful of counts. The J gene is TRBJ2-1, the V gene TRBV10-3; the match to TRBD2 covers 14 bases. Losses at the gene ends were 3 bases for V and 9 bases for J; bases not matched to a gene: 4. This CDR3 is 15 amino acids long. The germline CDR1 and CDR2 sequences are ENHRY and SYGVKD. CDR3 residues: CAISETGTSGGEQFF. DNA for the CDR3: TGTGCCATCAGTGAAACCGGGACTAGCGGGGGTGAGCAGTTCTTC.

The rearrangement joins TRBV9 to TRBJ2-1, with TRBD2 matching over 8 bases. Germline assignment: CDR1 SGDLS and CDR2 YYNGEE. There are 14 residues in the CDR3. V lost 4 bases to trimming and J lost 5 bases; unmatched junction nucleotides: 5. The CDR3 DNA is TGTGCCAGCAGCTCAGCGGGAGCCCACAATGAGCAGTTCTTC. Translated: CASSSAGAHNEQFF. Based on the CDR3 plus reference TRBV9 and TRBJ2-1, the full variable domain is DSGVTQTPKHLITATGQRVTLRCSPRSGDLSVYWYQQSLDQGLQFLIQYYNGEERAKGNILERFSAQQFPDLHSELNLSSLELGDSALYFCASSSAGAHNEQFFGPGTRLTVL.

This clonotype has only a few counts. The chain joins TRBV5-1 to TRBJ2-5; 9 bases agree with TRBD2. Trimming removed 1 base from V and 11 bases from J; junction bases left unmatched: 12. This CDR3 region has 15 residues. The V gene's germline CDR1 is SGHRS and CDR2 YFSETQ. The CDR3 sequence: CASSLTSGPSNEQYF. The CDR3, as DNA: TGCGCCAGCAGCTTGACTAGCGGGCCCAGCAATGAGCAGTACTTC.

V and J are TRBV4-3 and TRBJ2-5; perhaps TRBD1 as D (5 bases). V was pared by 0 bases and J by 5 bases, with 13 bases between. Looked up from germline, CDR1 is LGHNA and CDR2 is YSLEER. CDR3 size: 15 residues. The CDR3 coding sequence is TGCGCCAGCAGCCAAGATGGGCAGGGTGCCGAGACCCAGTACTTC. This encodes CASSQDGQGAETQYF.

The chain has TRBV11-2 and TRBJ2-1; no clear D. Germline V lookup: CDR1 SGHAT, CDR2 FQNNGV. Trimming shortened V by 5 bases and J by 7 bases, and 15 bases separated the two germline ends. The CDR3 has 14 amino acids. In DNA, the CDR3 is TGTGCCAGCAGCCGACCACCGGACGCAAATGAGCAGTTCTTC. Residues: CASSRPPDANEQFF.

This chain connects TRBV12-3 or TRBV12-4 to TRBJ2-5; tentatively, D is TRBD1 (6 bases). V was shortened by 6 bases and J by 1 base, with 15 bases between the two germline ends. The length of the CDR3 is 15 residues. The CDR3 sequence: CASSQGQITQETQYF. CDR3 in DNA: TGTGCCAGCAGCCAAGGACAGATTACCCAAGAGACCCAGTACTTC.

The chain recombines TRBV7-3 with TRBJ2-1, with 9 nucleotides matching TRBD2. Per the germline V gene, CDR1 is SGHTA and CDR2 is FQGTGA. The CDR3 contains 16 residues. J lost 4 bases, V lost 5 bases, and 9 bases had no gene match. DNA of the CDR3: TGTGCCAGCAGCCAAACTCGTCTAGCGGGGTACAATGAGCAGTTCTTC. Its translation: CASSQTRLAGYNEQFF.

This CDR3 reads CASSSRNRGDTQYF. In nucleotides, the CDR3 is TGTGCCAGCAGCTCCCGTAACAGGGGTGATACGCAGTATTTT. V is TRBV7-3 and J is TRBJ2-3; 7 nucleotides align to TRBD1. Trimming at V came to 4 bases and at J to 6 bases, leaving 7 bases not matched to a gene. The CDR3 runs 14 residues. CDR1 is SGHTA, CDR2 FQGTGA, per germline.

The chain uses TRBV20-1 and TRBJ1-6; D not certain. The CDR3 length is 12 residues. The V end lost 3 bases, the J end lost 10 bases, and 10 bases lay between the germline ends. The germline V gene has CDR1 DFQATT and CDR2 SNEGSKA (reference sequence). The CDR3 here is CSARDPRSPLHF. CDR3 sequence (DNA): TGCAGTGCTAGGGACCCCCGGTCACCCCTCCACTTT.